This note documents a single T cell receptor beta chain sequence. As yet, its antigen is unknown. The data stem from a study of a mutant IDH1 vaccine in newly diagnosed glioma. Findings and limits, study-wide: Apparently unrelated to pseudoprogression were changes in the top peripheral T cell clonotypes. Vaccine-induced immune responses occurred in roughly 95% of patients.

Clones were read by immunoSEQ multiplex PCR, and TCRdb kept only the in-frame ones, dropping some. The table includes about 42,000 clones, roughly 80% detected once. The CDR3 loop spans 17 amino acids. The germline gives CDR1 LGHNA, CDR2 YNFKEQ. J gave up 7 bases and V 1 base, and 13 bases lay outside the gene matches. Sample time point: week 35, safety follow-up. Each vaccine dose was 300 ug of mutant IDH1 20-mer peptide, with topical imiquimod. The sequence was collected from a woman aged 50 to 60 with glioma. The rearrangement joins TRBV4-2 to TRBJ2-5; TRBD2 matches at 9 bases. Sequenced here: PBMCs, sampled from a glioma patient whose treatment included an IDH1 peptide vaccine. Here the CDR3 DNA reads TGTGCCAGCAGCCAAGTCGAGCGGGGGGCCATTGTGGGGACCCAGTACTTC. Its translation: CASSQVERGAIVGTQYF.